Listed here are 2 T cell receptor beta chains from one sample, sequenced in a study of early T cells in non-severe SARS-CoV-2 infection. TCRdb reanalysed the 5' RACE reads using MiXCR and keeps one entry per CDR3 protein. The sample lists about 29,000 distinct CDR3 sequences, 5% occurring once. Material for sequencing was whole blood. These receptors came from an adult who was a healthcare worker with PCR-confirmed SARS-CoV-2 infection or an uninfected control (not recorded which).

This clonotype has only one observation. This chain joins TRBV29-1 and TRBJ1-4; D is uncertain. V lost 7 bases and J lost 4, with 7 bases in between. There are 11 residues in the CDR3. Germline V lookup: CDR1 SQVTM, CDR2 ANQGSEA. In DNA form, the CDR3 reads TGCAGCGCCTCCTTTAATGAAAAACTGTTTTTT. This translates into CSASFNEKLFF.

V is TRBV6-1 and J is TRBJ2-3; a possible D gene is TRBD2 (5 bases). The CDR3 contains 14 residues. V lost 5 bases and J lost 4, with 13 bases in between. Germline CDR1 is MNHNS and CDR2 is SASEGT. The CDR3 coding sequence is TGTGCCAGCAGTCCTCCTAGCATTGCAGATACGCAGTATTTT. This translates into CASSPPSIADTQYF.